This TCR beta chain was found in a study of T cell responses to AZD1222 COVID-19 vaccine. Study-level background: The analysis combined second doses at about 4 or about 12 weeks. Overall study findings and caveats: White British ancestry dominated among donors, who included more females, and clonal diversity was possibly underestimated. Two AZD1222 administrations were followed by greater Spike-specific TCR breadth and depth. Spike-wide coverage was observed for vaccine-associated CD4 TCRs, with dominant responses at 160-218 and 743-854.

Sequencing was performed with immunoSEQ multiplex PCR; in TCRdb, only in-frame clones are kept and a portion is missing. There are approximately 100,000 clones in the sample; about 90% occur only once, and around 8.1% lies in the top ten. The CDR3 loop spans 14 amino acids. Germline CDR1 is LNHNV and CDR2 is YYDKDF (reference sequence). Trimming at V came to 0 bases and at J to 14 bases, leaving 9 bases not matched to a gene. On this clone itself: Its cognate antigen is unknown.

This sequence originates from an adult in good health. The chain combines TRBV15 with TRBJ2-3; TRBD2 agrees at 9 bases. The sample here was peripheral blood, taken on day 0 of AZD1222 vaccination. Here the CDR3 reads CATSRDPAGGQGYF. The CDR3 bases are TGTGCCACCAGCAGAGATCCAGCGGGGGGCCAGGGGTATTTT.